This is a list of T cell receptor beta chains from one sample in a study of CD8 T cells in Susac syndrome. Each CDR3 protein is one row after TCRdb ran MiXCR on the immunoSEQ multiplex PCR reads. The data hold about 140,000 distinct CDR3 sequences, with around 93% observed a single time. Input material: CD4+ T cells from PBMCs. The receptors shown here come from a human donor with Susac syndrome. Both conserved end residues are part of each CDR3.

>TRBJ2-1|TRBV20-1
CSASRLNEQFF
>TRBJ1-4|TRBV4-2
CASSPTTTDEKLFF
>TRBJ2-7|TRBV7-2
CASSSAGTGYHEQYF
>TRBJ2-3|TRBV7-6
CASSLGGGHTDTQYF
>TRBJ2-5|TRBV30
CAWSVPASGKETQYF
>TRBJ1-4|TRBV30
CAWSVPSVEKLFF
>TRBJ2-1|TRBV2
CARMGTGAQMYYNEQFF
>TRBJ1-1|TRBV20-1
CSARGQVNTEAFF
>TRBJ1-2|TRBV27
CASSSSDNYGYTF
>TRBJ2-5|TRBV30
CAWSVGTQYF
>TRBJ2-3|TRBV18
CASSPLDRVDTQYF
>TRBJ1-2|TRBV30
CAWSHTAAAGNYGYTF
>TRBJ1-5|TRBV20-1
CSASFSPNSNQPQHF
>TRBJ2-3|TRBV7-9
CASSFGPIADTQYF
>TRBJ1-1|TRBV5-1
CASSDGTANTEAFF
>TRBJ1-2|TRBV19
CASTAGTLGDYGYTF
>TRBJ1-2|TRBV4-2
CASSQDSSSYGYTF
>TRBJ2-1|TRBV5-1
CASTLYGEMYNEQFF
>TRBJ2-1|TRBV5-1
CASSGLTSGGAQRIDEQFF
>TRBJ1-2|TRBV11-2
CASRPTGAGNYGYTF
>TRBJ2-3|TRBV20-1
CSAALQGTDTQYF
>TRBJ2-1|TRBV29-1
CSVTRGSGRGSYNEQFF
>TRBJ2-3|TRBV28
CASRSAGAIPDTQYF
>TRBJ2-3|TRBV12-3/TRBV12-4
CATLLANTQYF
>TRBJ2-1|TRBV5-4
CASSLGAGPFHEQFF
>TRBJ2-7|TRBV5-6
CASSLYTSGDSYEQYF
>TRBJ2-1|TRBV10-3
CAITRNNEQFF
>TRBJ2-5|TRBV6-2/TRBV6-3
CASSYPGRVGETQYF
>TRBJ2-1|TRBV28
CASKGGGPINEQFF